Listed here are 20 T cell receptor beta chains from one sample, sequenced in a study of PD-L1 blockade in urothelial cancer. Sample time point: pretreatment peripheral blood. This table comes from immunoSEQ multiplex PCR, and its TCRdb copy is limited to in-frame clones, with some not included. The top ten clones hold 1.5% to 2% of a sample with under 100,000 clones, roughly 89% of them seen once. Source: PBMCs, taken around atezolizumab (anti-PD-L1) treatment. The receptor source for this set is a man between 60 and 75 years old with urothelial cancer.

The J gene is TRBJ2-4, the V gene TRBV21-1; TRBD1, the table's D call, was not compared with the DNA. TRBV21-1 is labeled a pseudogene. The CDR3 extends over 18 amino acids. CDR3 bases: TGTGCCAGCCGACGGACAGGACTCCGCATAAAAGCCAAAAACATTCAGTACTTC. It codes for CASRRTGLRIKAKNIQYF.

J is TRBJ1-2 and V is TRBV4-3; D unresolved. Between the trimmed V and J ends, which lost 0 bases and 3 bases, there was a span of 11 bases. Germline V gives CDR1 LGHNA, CDR2 YSLEER. The CDR3 has 15 residues. The chain's CDR3 is CASSQDGGRDYGYTF. CDR3 bases: TGCGCCAGCAGCCAAGATGGCGGCAGAGACTATGGCTACACCTTC.

CDR3 loop: CASRDGTAEAFF. The CDR3 DNA is TGTGCCAGCAGGGACGGGACAGCTGAAGCTTTCTTT. This chain uses TRBV6-5 with TRBJ1-1; 7 nucleotides align to TRBD1. Germline V CDR1 and CDR2: MNHEY, SVGAGI. J was trimmed by 6 bases and V by 6 bases; bases with no gene match: 4. The CDR3 has 12 amino acids.

The rearrangement uses TRBV19 and TRBJ1-6, with 10 positions matching TRBD1. Germline CDR1 reads LNHDA; CDR2 reads SQIVND (reference sequence). The CDR3 runs to 14 residues. After removal of 9 bases from V and 7 bases from J, the junction contained 6 bases not matched to a gene. CDR3 sequence (DNA): TGTGCCAGCCTCGCGGACAGGGGGAATTCACCCCTCCACTTT. Amino acid sequence: CASLADRGNSPLHF.

The CDR3 sequence is CASKTGQAGDIQYF. CDR3 DNA sequence: TGTGCCAGCAAAACTGGACAGGCCGGGGACATTCAGTACTTC. The J gene is TRBJ2-4, the V gene TRBV6-5, with 7 bases identical to TRBD1. The ends lost 7 bases at V and 8 bases at J; junction bases unmatched: 11. The germline CDR1 and CDR2 sequences are MNHEY and SVGAGI. The CDR3 is 14 amino acids.

The gene calls are TRBV7-2 and TRBJ2-2; 9 bases line up with TRBD2. CDR1 is SGHTA, CDR2 FQGNSA, per germline. This CDR3 is built from 16 residues. The trim removed 0 bases at V and 4 bases at J, leaving 3 bases unmatched. The CDR3 sequence is CASSLAGRGGTGELFF. The DNA of the CDR3 is TGTGCCAGCAGCTTAGCTGGGCGGGGGGGCACCGGGGAGCTGTTTTTT.

In this sample, this clone turned up once. This chain joins TRBV4-3 and TRBJ2-3, with 10 bases matching TRBD2. The CDR3 length is 14 residues. V shed 6 bases and J 6 bases; nucleotides not matched to a gene: 6. Looked up from germline, CDR1 is LGHNA and CDR2 is YSLEER. The chain's CDR3 is CASSPSGRADTQYF. CDR3 nucleotides: TGCGCCAGCAGTCCCAGCGGGAGGGCGGATACGCAGTATTTT.

The CDR3 nucleotides read TGCGCCAGCAGCTCTACTAGCGGGGGCAGGTCGGAGACCCAGTACTTC. As protein: CASSSTSGGRSETQYF. The chain links TRBV5-1 to TRBJ2-5; 11 positions match TRBD2. CDR1 is SGHRS, CDR2 YFSETQ, per germline. This CDR3 spans 16 amino acids. Trimming removed 3 bases from V and 5 bases from J; junction bases left unmatched: 9.

The chain uses TRBV9 and TRBJ1-2; TRBD1 might be the D (6 bases). V lost 4 bases and J 8 bases, leaving 12 bases between the germline ends. Per germline, CDR1 SGDLS and CDR2 YYNGEE. This CDR3 contains 12 residues. The CDR3 nucleotides are TGTGCCAGCAGCAAAACAGGGTACGGCTACACCTTC. This translates into CASSKTGYGYTF.

The rearrangement links TRBV15 to TRBJ2-3, with 7 bases identical to TRBD2. The CDR3 runs to 16 residues. Germline values: CDR1 LNHNV, CDR2 YYDKDF (reference sequence). V shed 5 bases, J shed 2 bases, and the junction held 10 bases outside the gene matches. Here the CDR3 DNA reads TGTGCCACCAGCTCCCGACTAGCTTCTACCACAGATACGCAGTATTTT. As protein: CATSSRLASTTDTQYF.

This clone was detected only once. The rearrangement uses TRBV5-4 and TRBJ2-5; possible D gene TRBD2, 6 bases. There are 14 residues in the CDR3. V lost 4 bases, J lost 9 bases, and 19 bases lay in between. In germline, CDR1 is SGHNT, CDR2 YYREEE (reference sequence). The CDR3 sequence: CASSPPGGQGAQYF. For the CDR3, the DNA is TGTGCCAGCAGCCCGCCCGGGGGTCAAGGGGCCCAGTACTTC.

The chain recombines TRBV7-2 with TRBJ2-5, with a tentative D call TRBD2 (6 bases). The V end lost 6 bases, the J end lost 7 bases, and 18 bases lay between the germline ends. The CDR3 length is 14 residues. Germline V gene sequence: CDR1 SGHTA, CDR2 FQGNSA. The CDR3 DNA reads as TGTGCCAGCAGGCCGAGCGGACTGGGGGGGACCCAGTACTTC. It translates to CASRPSGLGGTQYF.

The J gene is TRBJ1-2, the V gene TRBV5-1, with 7 nucleotides matching TRBD1. CDR1 SGHRS and CDR2 YFSETQ come from the germline V gene. J gave up 8 bases and V 4 bases, and 8 bases lay outside the gene matches. The CDR3 runs to 13 residues. CDR3 region: CASSLDRTSGYTF. Here the CDR3 DNA reads TGCGCCAGCAGCCTGGACAGGACCTCCGGCTACACCTTC.

The rearrangement links TRBV5-1 to TRBJ2-1; 7 bases align to TRBD2. In germline, CDR1 is SGHRS, CDR2 YFSETQ. This CDR3 region has 15 residues. V shed 0 bases and J 8 bases; nucleotides not matched to a gene: 8. CDR3 in amino acids: CASSLALAIIDEQFF. The CDR3 DNA reads as TGCGCCAGCAGCTTGGCACTAGCGATAATAGATGAGCAGTTCTTC.

The chain uses TRBV9 and TRBJ2-2, with TRBD2 matching over 12 bases. This CDR3 is built from 18 residues. Germline trimming cut 1 base from V and 4 bases from J; bases unmatched to any gene: 8. The germline V gene encodes CDR1 SGDLS and CDR2 YYNGEE. In DNA, the CDR3 is TGTGCCAGCAGCGTATCCCCTAGCGGGAGGGTAGGCACCGGGGAGCTGTTTTTT. It codes for CASSVSPSGRVGTGELFF.

The rearrangement links TRBV28 to TRBJ2-5; weak D call: TRBD2 (7 bases). This CDR3 comprises 17 residues. V was shortened by 3 bases and J by 4 bases, with 21 bases between the two germline ends. The germline V gene has CDR1 MDHEN and CDR2 SYDVKM. CDR3 sequence: CASSFSRGRGAGETQYF. The CDR3 DNA reads as TGTGCCAGCAGTTTTAGTCGGGGGAGGGGGGCAGGAGAGACCCAGTACTTC.

The J gene is TRBJ1-3, the V gene TRBV29-1, with 8 bases fitting TRBD1. Germline CDR1 SQVTM, CDR2 ANQGSEA. J was trimmed by 0 bases and V by 6 bases; bases with no gene match: 7. The CDR3 has 15 amino acids. In DNA, the CDR3 is TGCAGCGTCCACCGCGGGACAGGCTCTGGAAACACCATATATTTT. Its translation: CSVHRGTGSGNTIYF. Complete variable domain (other parts from reference TRBV29-1 and TRBJ1-3): SAVISQKPSRDICQRGTSLTIQCQVDSQVTMMFWYRQQPGQSLTLIATANQGSEATYESGFVIDKFPISRPNLTFSTLTVSNMSPEDSSIYLCSVHRGTGSGNTIYFGEGSWLTVV.

This clone was seen once. V gene TRBV5-1 combines with J gene TRBJ2-1; TRBD2 matches 8 bases. The trim removed 6 bases at V and 4 bases at J, leaving 9 bases unmatched. The CDR3 runs 15 residues. Germline V gene data show CDR1 as SGHRS and CDR2 as YFSETQ. This chain's CDR3 is CASTSAASGYNEQFF. The CDR3 DNA reads TGCGCCAGCACATCGGCGGCTAGCGGGTACAATGAGCAGTTCTTC.

This clone was recorded once. The chain has TRBV28 and TRBJ1-2, with D perhaps matching TRBD1 (6 bases). This CDR3 region has 15 residues. In germline, CDR1 is MDHEN, CDR2 SYDVKM. The ends were cut back, 5 bases at V and 5 bases at J, with 18 bases in the middle. The CDR3 coding sequence is TGTGCCAGCAGTCAAGCCACGGGGGGGCTTTATGGCTACACCTTC. Residues: CASSQATGGLYGYTF.

The V gene is TRBV29-1, the J gene TRBJ1-2; D might be TRBD1 (6 bases). Per germline, CDR1 SQVTM and CDR2 ANQGSEA. The CDR3 is 11 residues long. V lost 6 bases and J 4 bases, leaving 9 bases between the germline ends. DNA for the CDR3: TGCAGCGTCGGGACAACCTATGGCTACACCTTC. This sequence encodes CSVGTTYGYTF. Together with reference TRBV29-1 and TRBJ1-2, the CDR3 gives the full variable domain: SAVISQKPSRDICQRGTSLTIQCQVDSQVTMMFWYRQQPGQSLTLIATANQGSEATYESGFVIDKFPISRPNLTFSTLTVSNMSPEDSSIYLCSVGTTYGYTFGSGTRLTVV.